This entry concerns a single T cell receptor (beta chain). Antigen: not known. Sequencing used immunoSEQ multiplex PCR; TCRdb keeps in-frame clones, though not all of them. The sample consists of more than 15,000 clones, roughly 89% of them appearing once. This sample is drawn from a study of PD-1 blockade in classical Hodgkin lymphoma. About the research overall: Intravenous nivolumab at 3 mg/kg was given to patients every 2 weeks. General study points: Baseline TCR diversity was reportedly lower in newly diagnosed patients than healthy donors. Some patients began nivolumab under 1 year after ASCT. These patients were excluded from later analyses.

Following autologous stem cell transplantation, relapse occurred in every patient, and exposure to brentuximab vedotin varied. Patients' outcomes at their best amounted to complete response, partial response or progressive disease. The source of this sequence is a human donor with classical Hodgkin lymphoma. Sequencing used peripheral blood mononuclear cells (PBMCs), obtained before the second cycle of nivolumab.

DNA for the CDR3: TGTGCCAGCAGCATCCATGGAGGGGGGCAAGAGACCCAGTACTTC. Its protein is CASSIHGGGQETQYF. The chain couples TRBV9 to TRBJ2-5; D tentatively fits TRBD1 or TRBD2 (6 bases each). Germline CDR1 reads SGDLS; CDR2 reads YYNGEE. The CDR3 has 15 residues. V was shortened by 4 bases and J by 2 bases, with 15 bases between the two germline ends.